Listed below are T cell receptor beta chains from one sample, sequenced in a study of cytomegalovirus exposure and HLA in healthy donors. The method was immunoSEQ multiplex PCR; TCRdb's version includes in-frame clones alone and lacks a portion of them. The sample has about 120,000 clones, approximately 58% seen once. Source material: PBMCs. These receptors came from a woman aged 30 to 39 in good health and CMV-seronegative. Each CDR3 is given with its conserved first and last residue. The order of the fields is clone size, D gene, J gene, V gene, CDR3 DNA, CDR3 protein. D genes are given only for firm matches. The size entry is marked missing in some rows and otherwise reads once, few, many or a size class.

clone_size: NA
d_call: TRBD2
j_call: TRBJ2-3
v_call: TRBV15
cdr3_nt: TGTGCCACCAGCAGAGATTTTCTGGGACTAGCGGGAGGGGAAGATACGCAGTATTTT
cdr3_aa: CATSRDFLGLAGGEDTQYF

clone_size: NA
d_call: NA
j_call: TRBJ2-2
v_call: TRBV7-3
cdr3_nt: TGTGCCAGCAGCTTACTTTCCCTCCCCCCGAACACCGGGGAGCTGTTTTTT
cdr3_aa: CASSLLSLPPNTGELFF

clone_size: few
d_call: TRBD1
j_call: TRBJ1-2
v_call: TRBV10-3
cdr3_nt: TGTGCCATCAGTGAGTCCGGGACAGGGTCTAGCTACACCTTC
cdr3_aa: CAISESGTGSSYTF

clone_size: once
d_call: NA
j_call: TRBJ1-1
v_call: TRBV30
cdr3_nt: TGTGCCTGGAGTTGGGGGGGTGGGGAAAGTGAAGCTTTCTTT
cdr3_aa: CAWSWGGGESEAFF

clone_size: few
d_call: TRBD2
j_call: TRBJ2-7
v_call: TRBV6-6
cdr3_nt: TGTGCCAGCAGTTCGACTAGCGTCGCCTACGAGCAGTACTTC
cdr3_aa: CASSSTSVAYEQYF

clone_size: NA
d_call: TRBD2
j_call: TRBJ2-3
v_call: TRBV7-8
cdr3_nt: TGTGCCAGCAGCCAGACTAGCGGGAGACCCTCAGATACGCAGTATTTT
cdr3_aa: CASSQTSGRPSDTQYF

clone_size: NA
d_call: TRBD2
j_call: TRBJ2-3
v_call: TRBV13
cdr3_nt: TGTGCCAGCGCGAGGACTAGAAAGGATACGCAGTATTTT
cdr3_aa: CASARTRKDTQYF

clone_size: NA
d_call: NA
j_call: TRBJ1-1
v_call: TRBV6-1
cdr3_nt: TGTGCCAGCAGTGAACAGAATCATGACACTGAAGCTTTCTTT
cdr3_aa: CASSEQNHDTEAFF

clone_size: NA
d_call: TRBD1
j_call: TRBJ2-1
v_call: TRBV6-6
cdr3_nt: TGTGCCAGCAGTTACTCCCTACAGGGGCTTAATGAGCAGTTCTTC
cdr3_aa: CASSYSLQGLNEQFF

clone_size: NA
d_call: TRBD1
j_call: TRBJ1-1
v_call: TRBV5-4
cdr3_nt: TGTGCCAGCAGCGCGGGGACAGGGGGCGGGAACACTGAAGCTTTCTTT
cdr3_aa: CASSAGTGGGNTEAFF

clone_size: few
d_call: NA
j_call: TRBJ1-1
v_call: TRBV19
cdr3_nt: TGTGCCAGTAGTATACAGGGAGGGAACACTGAAGCTTTCTTT
cdr3_aa: CASSIQGGNTEAFF

clone_size: NA
d_call: NA
j_call: TRBJ2-3
v_call: TRBV28
cdr3_nt: TGTGCCAGCAGTCCACGCGCGGGCGGGAGCACAGATACGCAGTATTTT
cdr3_aa: CASSPRAGGSTDTQYF

clone_size: few
d_call: NA
j_call: TRBJ1-1
v_call: TRBV19
cdr3_nt: TGTGCCAGTAGTATACAGGGAAACACTGAAGCTTTCTTT
cdr3_aa: CASSIQGNTEAFF

clone_size: NA
d_call: TRBD1
j_call: TRBJ2-7
v_call: TRBV27
cdr3_nt: TGTGCCAGCGAGGGACAGGATGGCCACGAGCAGTACTTC
cdr3_aa: CASEGQDGHEQYF

clone_size: few
d_call: NA
j_call: TRBJ1-4
v_call: TRBV30
cdr3_nt: TGTGCCTGGAGCGGGAACAGTCGAGAAAAACTGTTTTTT
cdr3_aa: CAWSGNSREKLFF

clone_size: NA
d_call: NA
j_call: TRBJ1-3
v_call: TRBV5-4
cdr3_nt: TGTGCCAGCAGCTCCGGAATCCAGGACTCTGGAAACACCATATATTTT
cdr3_aa: CASSSGIQDSGNTIYF

clone_size: NA
d_call: NA
j_call: TRBJ2-3
v_call: TRBV11-3
cdr3_nt: TGTGCCAGCAGCCAACAGGGAGATACGCAGTATTTT
cdr3_aa: CASSQQGDTQYF

clone_size: NA
d_call: NA
j_call: TRBJ2-1
v_call: TRBV28
cdr3_nt: TGTGCCAGCAGCCCGATAAACATATACAATGAGCAGTTCTTC
cdr3_aa: CASSPINIYNEQFF

clone_size: once
d_call: TRBD2
j_call: TRBJ2-5
v_call: TRBV2
cdr3_nt: TGTGCCAGCAGTATACTAGCGGTGGGGACAGAGACCCAGTACTTC
cdr3_aa: CASSILAVGTETQYF

clone_size: NA
d_call: TRBD2
j_call: TRBJ2-7
v_call: TRBV30
cdr3_nt: TGTGCCTGGAAGGGAGTAGCGGGTTACGAGCAGTACTTC
cdr3_aa: CAWKGVAGYEQYF

clone_size: once
d_call: NA
j_call: TRBJ1-1
v_call: TRBV6-5
cdr3_nt: TGTGCCAGCAGTTCAATCGGTGACACTGAAGCTTTCTTT
cdr3_aa: CASSSIGDTEAFF

clone_size: NA
d_call: NA
j_call: TRBJ1-6
v_call: TRBV6-1
cdr3_nt: TGTGCCAGCAGTGGGGGGCAGGGGCAGTCCTATAATTCACCCCTCCACTTT
cdr3_aa: CASSGGQGQSYNSPLHF

clone_size: once
d_call: TRBD1
j_call: TRBJ2-5
v_call: TRBV5-1
cdr3_nt: TGCGCCAGCAGCTTGGTACCCGGGACAGGGGGTCGAGAGACCCAGTACTTC
cdr3_aa: CASSLVPGTGGRETQYF

clone_size: once
d_call: TRBD1
j_call: TRBJ1-1
v_call: TRBV27
cdr3_nt: TGTGCCAGCAGTTCTGGACAGGGATACACTGAAGCTTTCTTT
cdr3_aa: CASSSGQGYTEAFF

clone_size: NA
d_call: TRBD2
j_call: TRBJ2-7
v_call: TRBV28
cdr3_nt: TGTGCCAGCAGTTTGGGGGGAGGGAGGTACGAGCAGTACTTC
cdr3_aa: CASSLGGGRYEQYF

clone_size: few
d_call: TRBD1
j_call: TRBJ2-3
v_call: TRBV9
cdr3_nt: TGTGCCAGCAGCGTACAAGGGACAGGGGAGACAGATACGCAGTATTTT
cdr3_aa: CASSVQGTGETDTQYF

clone_size: NA
d_call: NA
j_call: TRBJ2-3
v_call: TRBV7-2
cdr3_nt: TGTGCCAGCAGCTTAGGTAGTAACACAGATACGCAGTATTTT
cdr3_aa: CASSLGSNTDTQYF

clone_size: few
d_call: NA
j_call: TRBJ1-5
v_call: TRBV19
cdr3_nt: TGTGCCAGTAGTCAGGACAGAGACAATCAGCCCCAGCATTTT
cdr3_aa: CASSQDRDNQPQHF

clone_size: once
d_call: TRBD1
j_call: TRBJ2-7
v_call: TRBV19
cdr3_nt: TGTGCCAGTAGTGGGGGACAGGGGGCACGCTACGAGCAGTACTTC
cdr3_aa: CASSGGQGARYEQYF

clone_size: NA
d_call: NA
j_call: TRBJ2-1
v_call: TRBV9
cdr3_nt: TGTGCCAGCAGCGTCTATGGCAATGAGCAGTTCTTC
cdr3_aa: CASSVYGNEQFF

clone_size: few
d_call: TRBD1
j_call: TRBJ1-4
v_call: TRBV5-1
cdr3_nt: TGCGCCAGCAGCTTGTCCGCGACAGGGGGAGTAGGGGCTAATGAAAAACTGTTTTTT
cdr3_aa: CASSLSATGGVGANEKLFF

clone_size: NA
d_call: NA
j_call: TRBJ1-1
v_call: TRBV6-5
cdr3_nt: TGTGCCGGCAGTGTCCAGGTAAACACTGAAGCTTTCTTT
cdr3_aa: CAGSVQVNTEAFF

clone_size: few
d_call: NA
j_call: TRBJ1-6
v_call: TRBV5-6
cdr3_nt: TGTGCCAGCAGCCTGAGGGGACTGGGTTCACCCCTCCACTTT
cdr3_aa: CASSLRGLGSPLHF

clone_size: NA
d_call: TRBD1
j_call: TRBJ2-7
v_call: TRBV18
cdr3_nt: TGTGCCAGCTCACCATCCCGGGACAGCTCCTACGAGCAGTACTTC
cdr3_aa: CASSPSRDSSYEQYF

clone_size: NA
d_call: NA
j_call: TRBJ2-7
v_call: TRBV27
cdr3_nt: TGTGCCAGCAGTCCAGGCCGGGAGCGGTCCTACGAGCAGTACTTC
cdr3_aa: CASSPGRERSYEQYF

clone_size: few
d_call: NA
j_call: TRBJ2-1
v_call: TRBV5-4
cdr3_nt: TGTGCCAGCAGCACCCAGGACGGGAACTCCTACAATGAGCAGTTCTTC
cdr3_aa: CASSTQDGNSYNEQFF

clone_size: few
d_call: NA
j_call: TRBJ1-1
v_call: TRBV7-2
cdr3_nt: TGTGCCAGCAGCTTTAGCGGGATCCTGAACACTGAAGCTTTCTTT
cdr3_aa: CASSFSGILNTEAFF

clone_size: NA
d_call: NA
j_call: TRBJ1-3
v_call: TRBV9
cdr3_nt: TGTGCCAGCAGCGTAGATCGCGGAGGTTCTGGAAACACCATATATTTT
cdr3_aa: CASSVDRGGSGNTIYF

clone_size: once
d_call: NA
j_call: TRBJ1-6
v_call: TRBV30
cdr3_nt: TGTGCCTGGAGTGTAGGTCAGGGAATTTCACCCCTCCACTTT
cdr3_aa: CAWSVGQGISPLHF

clone_size: NA
d_call: NA
j_call: TRBJ2-1
v_call: TRBV15
cdr3_nt: TGTGCCACCAGCAGAGATGGTAGATACAATGAGCAGTTCTTC
cdr3_aa: CATSRDGRYNEQFF

clone_size: NA
d_call: TRBD1
j_call: TRBJ1-2
v_call: TRBV6-1
cdr3_nt: TGTGCCAGCAGTGAAGCGACAGGGATCTATGGCTACACCTTC
cdr3_aa: CASSEATGIYGYTF

clone_size: NA
d_call: NA
j_call: TRBJ1-5
v_call: TRBV5-1
cdr3_nt: TGCGCCAGCAGCGGGGATGGGGGGGATCAGCCCCAGCATTTT
cdr3_aa: CASSGDGGDQPQHF

clone_size: few
d_call: TRBD1
j_call: TRBJ1-1
v_call: TRBV27
cdr3_nt: TGTGCCAGCATCTCGGTAGGGGGCAGCACTGAAGCTTTCTTT
cdr3_aa: CASISVGGSTEAFF

clone_size: NA
d_call: NA
j_call: TRBJ1-1
v_call: TRBV7-9
cdr3_nt: TGTGCCAGCAGCTGGGGGACAACGAACACTGAAGCTTTCTTT
cdr3_aa: CASSWGTTNTEAFF

clone_size: NA
d_call: NA
j_call: TRBJ1-2
v_call: TRBV19
cdr3_nt: TGTGCCAGTAGCTCGCGGCGGTATGGCTACACCTTC
cdr3_aa: CASSSRRYGYTF

clone_size: few
d_call: TRBD1
j_call: TRBJ2-6
v_call: TRBV23-1
cdr3_nt: TGCGCCAGCAAGCGACAGGGGGCTGGGGCCAACGTCCTGACTTTC
cdr3_aa: CASKRQGAGANVLTF

clone_size: NA
d_call: NA
j_call: TRBJ2-5
v_call: TRBV7-2
cdr3_nt: TGTGCCAGCAGCCTTGGGGACTACCAAGAGACCCAGTACTTC
cdr3_aa: CASSLGDYQETQYF

clone_size: NA
d_call: TRBD1
j_call: TRBJ1-1
v_call: TRBV28
cdr3_nt: TGTGCCAGCAGTAGCACAGGGGCGAACACTGAAGCTTTCTTT
cdr3_aa: CASSSTGANTEAFF